This is a list of T cell receptor beta chains from one sample in a study of cytomegalovirus exposure and HLA in healthy donors. Here immunoSEQ multiplex PCR was the method, and the copy in TCRdb shows in-frame clones only, minus some. This sample has about 280,000 clones; 88% occur once, and the top ten carry about 0.86%. The sample taken for sequencing was PBMCs. Receptors were obtained from a woman aged 18 to 35 in good health and CMV-seronegative. CDR3s include the opening cysteine and the closing phenylalanine or tryptophan. A D gene is named only where the DNA matches it firmly. The size entry is marked missing in some rows and otherwise reads once, few, many or a size class.

clone size	V gene	D gene	J gene	CDR3 protein	CDR3 DNA
.	TRBV18	.	TRBJ1-4	CASSPDWGNNEKLFF	TGTGCCAGCTCACCGGACTGGGGTAATAATGAAAAACTGTTTTTT
.	TRBV11-2	.	TRBJ1-2	CASSLSGFYGYTF	TGTGCCAGCAGCTTATCAGGGTTTTATGGCTACACCTTC
.	TRBV7-9	.	TRBJ1-2	CASSSGGAHGYTF	TGTGCCAGCAGCTCCGGGGGGGCCCACGGCTACACCTTC
.	TRBV5-1	TRBD2	TRBJ2-3	CASSPVAGGRGTDTQYF	TGCGCCAGCAGCCCCGTCGCGGGCGGGAGGGGCACAGATACGCAGTATTTT
once	TRBV6-6	.	TRBJ1-2	CASTNGTTYGYTF	TGTGCCAGCACCAACGGGACAACTTATGGCTACACCTTC
.	TRBV7-2	.	TRBJ1-5	CASEQAIHSNQPQHF	TGTGCCTCCGAACAGGCCATACATAGCAATCAGCCCCAGCATTTT
.	TRBV6-1	.	TRBJ2-1	CASSKLYNEQFF	TGTGCCAGCAGTAAACTTTACAATGAGCAGTTCTTC
.	TRBV6-5	.	TRBJ2-3	CASSYRVTDTQYF	TGTGCCAGCAGTTACCGGGTCACAGATACGCAGTATTTT
.	TRBV18	.	TRBJ2-7	CASSRPVGQDYEQYF	TGTGCCAGCTCACGACCAGTGGGACAAGACTACGAGCAGTACTTC
.	TRBV11-2	TRBD1	TRBJ2-5	CASSAETGGLVTQYF	TGTGCCAGCAGCGCAGAAACAGGGGGCTTAGTGACCCAGTACTTC
.	TRBV28	TRBD2	TRBJ2-5	CASSYSGSSGETQYF	TGTGCCAGCAGTTATAGCGGGAGCAGTGGGGAGACCCAGTACTTC
once	TRBV7-6	.	TRBJ1-4	CASSPQAGAPTNEKLFF	TGTGCCAGCAGCCCGCAGGCGGGGGCCCCGACTAATGAAAAACTGTTTTTT
.	TRBV10-3	.	TRBJ2-2	CAIQGMSVPGELFF	TGTGCCATCCAGGGGATGAGTGTACCCGGGGAGCTGTTTTTT
.	TRBV9	.	TRBJ1-4	CASSVVQGGKLFF	TGTGCCAGCAGCGTAGTTCAGGGCGGAAAACTGTTTTTT
once	TRBV6-5	.	TRBJ1-1	CASSRLGTEAFF	TGTGCCAGCAGTAGGCTAGGCACTGAAGCTTTCTTT
.	TRBV28	TRBD2	TRBJ2-3	CASSPVAGVGTDTQYF	TGTGCCAGCAGTCCTGTAGCGGGAGTAGGCACAGATACGCAGTATTTT
.	TRBV6-5	TRBD1	TRBJ2-7	CASRGTVYEQYF	TGTGCCAGCAGAGGGACAGTTTACGAGCAGTACTTC
.	TRBV13	.	TRBJ2-2	CASSSIQGAAGELFF	TGTGCCAGCAGCTCTATACAGGGAGCGGCCGGGGAGCTGTTTTTT
few	TRBV6-5	TRBD1	TRBJ2-7	CATRDRDYEQYF	TGTGCCACCCGGGACAGGGATTACGAGCAGTACTTC
.	TRBV28	.	TRBJ2-1	CASSTDRRGVGEQFF	TGTGCCAGCAGTACCGACAGGCGAGGGGTCGGGGAGCAGTTCTTC
.	TRBV15	.	TRBJ2-7	CATSRGRGNSYEQYF	TGTGCCACCAGCAGAGGCCGAGGAAACTCCTACGAGCAGTACTTC
.	TRBV19	.	TRBJ1-5	CASSIVGGARQPQHF	TGTGCCAGTAGTATAGTAGGGGGGGCGCGTCAGCCCCAGCATTTT
.	TRBV10-3	.	TRBJ2-5	CAISESWGVQETQYF	TGTGCCATCAGTGAGTCCTGGGGGGTCCAAGAGACCCAGTACTTC
.	TRBV28	.	TRBJ2-1	CASSADTDEQFF	TGTGCCAGCAGTGCGGACACCGATGAGCAGTTCTTC
.	TRBV5-6	TRBD1	TRBJ1-4	CASRDREDYNEKLFF	TGTGCCAGCCGGGACAGGGAGGATTATAATGAAAAACTGTTTTTT
.	TRBV5-4	.	TRBJ2-5	CASSSGRGQETQYF	TGTGCCAGCAGCTCCGGGCGGGGACAAGAGACCCAGTACTTC
.	TRBV7-9	.	TRBJ2-7	CASSYRNEQYF	TGTGCCAGCAGCTACAGGAACGAGCAGTACTTC
few	TRBV25-1	.	TRBJ1-2	CASSGVGGTIYGYTF	TGTGCCAGCAGTGGAGTCGGCGGAACCATTTATGGCTACACCTTC
.	TRBV18	TRBD1	TRBJ2-2	CASSPSGQGNTGELFF	TGTGCCAGCTCACCTTCGGGACAGGGGAACACCGGGGAGCTGTTTTTT
.	TRBV27	TRBD1	TRBJ1-2	CASSAGTGLGGGYTF	TGTGCCAGCAGTGCCGGGACAGGGTTGGGTGGTGGCTACACCTTC
.	TRBV14	TRBD2	TRBJ2-7	CASSPAGGPEQYF	TGTGCCAGCAGCCCCGCGGGAGGGCCCGAGCAGTACTTC
.	TRBV28	.	TRBJ2-7	CASSLQDSSYEQYF	TGTGCCAGCAGTTTACAGGACAGCTCCTACGAGCAGTACTTC
.	TRBV27	.	TRBJ2-7	CASSLSRRGLGEQYF	TGTGCCAGCAGTTTATCCCGACGAGGGCTCGGCGAGCAGTACTTC
.	TRBV5-1	.	TRBJ2-1	CASSFGAGALNEQFF	TGCGCCAGCAGCTTTGGGGCAGGGGCACTCAATGAGCAGTTCTTC
.	TRBV28	.	TRBJ2-2	CASSRRGTVRTGELFF	TGTGCCAGCAGTCGGAGGGGGACAGTAAGGACCGGGGAGCTGTTTTTT
.	TRBV28	.	TRBJ1-5	CASSELWSGNQPQHF	TGTGCCAGCAGTGAATTATGGAGTGGGAATCAGCCCCAGCATTTT
.	TRBV25-1	TRBD1	TRBJ2-7	CASSSTGGVYEQYF	TGTGCCAGCAGTTCGACAGGGGGGGTCTACGAGCAGTACTTC
.	TRBV6-5	TRBD2	TRBJ2-3	CASRVTSGSTDTQYF	TGTGCCAGCAGGGTTACTAGCGGGAGCACAGATACGCAGTATTTT
.	TRBV4-1	.	TRBJ1-1	CASSLLLGGITEAFF	TGCGCCAGCAGCCTCCTACTGGGAGGGATCACTGAAGCTTTCTTT
.	TRBV5-4	.	TRBJ1-1	CASSLVTAGTEAFF	TGTGCCAGCAGCTTGGTAACGGCGGGCACTGAAGCTTTCTTT
.	TRBV28	.	TRBJ2-7	CASSRLALGYEQYF	TGTGCCAGCAGCCGGCTAGCGTTAGGCTACGAGCAGTACTTC
.	TRBV2	.	TRBJ1-1	CASSSRGAVNTEAFF	TGTGCCAGCAGCTCCCGGGGGGCAGTGAACACTGAAGCTTTCTTT
once	TRBV5-5	.	TRBJ2-7	CASSLALRYEQYF	TGTGCCAGCAGCTTAGCTCTGCGCTACGAGCAGTACTTC
.	TRBV11-3	TRBD2	TRBJ2-5	CASSMGGSGETQYF	TGTGCCAGCAGTATGGGGGGGTCGGGAGAGACCCAGTACTTC
.	TRBV19	.	TRBJ2-2	CASSIDSWGAGELFF	TGTGCCAGTAGTATCGACAGCTGGGGGGCCGGGGAGCTGTTTTTT
.	TRBV10-3	.	TRBJ1-1	CAAKRGGNGYTEAFF	TGTGCCGCCAAAAGGGGGGGGAATGGGTACACTGAAGCTTTCTTT